The table lists the clone carrying this TCR beta chain with many counts. The antigen remains unidentified. These data come from a study of T cells in Graves' hyperthyroidism and ophthalmopathy. Study-level results: Also found in blood were most expanded thyroid clonotypes above 0.001.

The CDR3 has 15 amino acids. CDR1 is SGHVS and CDR2 is FQNEAQ in the germline V gene. Trimming took 5 bases from V and 4 from J, leaving 18 bases between them. RNA transcripts gave rise to amplified TCR beta CDR3 regions. During a first-round RT-PCR of the TCR CDR3, the HTBI primer set was used. TCRdb passed the multiplex PCR reads through MiXCR, listing each CDR3 protein once. This table holds about 400,000 distinct CDR3 sequences, about 15% found once. The chain is built from TRBV7-8 and TRBJ2-7; TRBD2 is a possible D gene (6 bases). This clonotype was sampled from a woman under 30 with Graves' hyperthyroidism that later progressed to Graves' ophthalmopathy. Sample: blood. In DNA form, the CDR3 reads TGTGCCAGCAGCCAAGGGGCGGGAACGTTGTACGAGCAGTACTTC. Translated: CASSQGAGTLYEQYF.